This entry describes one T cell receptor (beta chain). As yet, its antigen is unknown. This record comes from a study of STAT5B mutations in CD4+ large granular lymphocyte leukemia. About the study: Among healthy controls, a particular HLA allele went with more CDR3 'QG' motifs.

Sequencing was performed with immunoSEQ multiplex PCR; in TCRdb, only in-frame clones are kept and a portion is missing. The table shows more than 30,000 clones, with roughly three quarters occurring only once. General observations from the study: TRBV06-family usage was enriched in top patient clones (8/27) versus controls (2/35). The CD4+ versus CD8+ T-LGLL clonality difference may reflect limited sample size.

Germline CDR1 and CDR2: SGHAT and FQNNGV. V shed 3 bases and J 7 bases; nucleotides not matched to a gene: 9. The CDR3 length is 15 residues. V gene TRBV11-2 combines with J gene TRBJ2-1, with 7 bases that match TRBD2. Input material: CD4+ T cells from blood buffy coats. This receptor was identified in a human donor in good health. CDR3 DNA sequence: TGTGCCAGCAGCTTTAGCGGGCCGCTCGATAATGAGCAGTTCTTC. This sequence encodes CASSFSGPLDNEQFF.